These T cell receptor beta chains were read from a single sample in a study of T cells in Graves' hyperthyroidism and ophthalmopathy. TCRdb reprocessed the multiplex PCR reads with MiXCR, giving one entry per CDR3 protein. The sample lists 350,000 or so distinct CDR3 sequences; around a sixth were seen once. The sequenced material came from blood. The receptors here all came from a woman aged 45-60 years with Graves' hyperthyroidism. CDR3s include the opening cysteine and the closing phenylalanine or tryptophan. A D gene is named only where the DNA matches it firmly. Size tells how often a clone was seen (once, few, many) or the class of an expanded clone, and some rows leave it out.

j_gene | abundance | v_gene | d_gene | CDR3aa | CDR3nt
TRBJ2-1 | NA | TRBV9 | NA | CASSVDVRAGWLNEQFF | TGTGCCAGCAGCGTAGACGTTAGGGCGGGGTGGCTAAATGAGCAGTTCTTC
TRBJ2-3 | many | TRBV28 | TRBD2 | CASSSSGRHTQYF | TGTGCCAGTTCCTCTAGCGGGAGGCATACGCAGTATTTT
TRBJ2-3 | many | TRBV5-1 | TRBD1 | CASSFGQGTDTQYF | TGCGCCAGCAGCTTTGGACAGGGCACAGATACGCAGTATTTT
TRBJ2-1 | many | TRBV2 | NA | CASRGASSYNEQFF | TGTGCCAGCAGGGGAGCGAGCTCCTACAATGAGCAGTTCTTC
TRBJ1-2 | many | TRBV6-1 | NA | CASSEVVNYGYTF | TGTGCCAGCAGTGAAGTTGTTAACTATGGCTACACCTTC
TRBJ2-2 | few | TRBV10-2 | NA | CASKWTAAGELFF | TGCGCCAGCAAATGGACAGCCGCCGGGGAGCTGTTTTTT
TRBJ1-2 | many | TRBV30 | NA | CAWSVTLGVGYTF | TGTGCCTGGAGTGTAACCCTGGGGGTAGGCTACACCTTC
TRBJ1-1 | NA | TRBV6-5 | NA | CASSFALNTEAFF | TGTGCCAGCAGTTTCGCTTTGAACACTGAAGCTTTCTTT
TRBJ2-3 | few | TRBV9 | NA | CASSRQETTDTQYF | TGTGCCAGCAGCAGGCAAGAGACCACAGATACGCAGTATTTT
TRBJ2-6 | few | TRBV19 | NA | CASMKGAGANVLTF | TGTGCCAGTATGAAGGGGGCTGGGGCCAACGTCCTGACTTTC
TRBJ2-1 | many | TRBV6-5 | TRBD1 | CASSYGQGVTEQFF | TGTGCCAGCAGTTACGGACAGGGGGTCACTGAGCAGTTCTTC
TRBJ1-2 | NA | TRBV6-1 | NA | CASSEWEENYGYTF | TGTGCCAGCAGTGAGTGGGAGGAGAACTATGGCTACACCTTC
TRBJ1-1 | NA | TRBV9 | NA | CASSVGDDQRAFF | TGTGCCAGCAGCGTAGGGGATGACCAGAGGGCTTTCTTT
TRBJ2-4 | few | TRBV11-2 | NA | CASSRVQNIQYF | TGTGCCAGCAGCCGGGTCCAAAACATTCAGTACTTC
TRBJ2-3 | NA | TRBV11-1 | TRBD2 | CASNDFSGSPDTQYF | TGTGCCAGCAATGATTTTAGCGGGAGCCCAGATACGCAGTATTTT
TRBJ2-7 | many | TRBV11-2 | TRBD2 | CASRPTGLHYEQYF | TGTGCCAGCAGACCAACGGGACTACACTACGAGCAGTACTTC
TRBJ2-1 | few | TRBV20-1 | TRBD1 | CSARDFADRDNEQFF | TGCAGTGCTAGAGATTTCGCGGACAGGGACAATGAGCAGTTCTTC
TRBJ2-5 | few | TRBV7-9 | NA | CASSLAGFRGETQYF | TGTGCCAGCAGTCTGGCGGGGTTCCGAGGAGAGACCCAGTACTTC
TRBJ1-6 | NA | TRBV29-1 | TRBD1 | CSVGQGRGSPLHF | TGCAGCGTCGGACAGGGACGGGGGTCACCCCTCCACTTT
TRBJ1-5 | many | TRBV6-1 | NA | CASSQPRGYSNQPQHF | TGTGCCAGCAGTCAACCAAGGGGATATAGCAATCAGCCCCAGCATTTT
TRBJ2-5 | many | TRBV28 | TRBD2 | CASSSPSGSKETQYF | TGTGCCAGCAGTTCTCCCAGCGGGAGTAAAGAGACCCAGTACTTC
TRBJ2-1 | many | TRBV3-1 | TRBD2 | CASSHSYGTNYNEQFF | TGTGCCAGCAGCCATTCCTACGGGACTAACTACAATGAGCAGTTCTTC
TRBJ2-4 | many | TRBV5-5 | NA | CASSGAPVVSKNIQYF | TGTGCCAGCAGCGGAGCCCCGGTCGTGAGCAAAAACATTCAGTACTTC
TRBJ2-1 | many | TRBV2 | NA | CAIRSEPSYNEQFF | TGTGCCATCCGTTCTGAGCCCTCCTACAATGAGCAGTTCTTC
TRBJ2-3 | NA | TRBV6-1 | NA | CASSSGTRTDTQYF | TGTGCCAGCAGTTCCGGGACCCGCACAGATACGCAGTATTTT
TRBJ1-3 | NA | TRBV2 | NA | CASSELAGNTIYF | TGTGCCAGCAGTGAGTTAGCCGGAAACACCATATATTTT
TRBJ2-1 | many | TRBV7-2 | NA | CASSLGRQKNEQFF | TGTGCCAGCAGCTTAGGGCGGCAGAAAAATGAGCAGTTCTTC
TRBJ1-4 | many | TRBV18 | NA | CASSPSLEEKLFF | TGTGCCAGCTCACCTTCTTTGGAGGAAAAACTGTTTTTT
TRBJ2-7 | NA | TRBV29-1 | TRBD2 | CSGLAGGGNEQYF | TGCAGCGGCCTAGCGGGAGGCGGAAACGAGCAGTACTTC
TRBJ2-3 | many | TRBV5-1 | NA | CASSSKGDTQYF | TGCGCCAGCAGCTCAAAGGGGGATACGCAGTATTTT
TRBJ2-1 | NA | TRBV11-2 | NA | CASSLSPGLIDNEQFF | TGTGCCAGCAGCTTATCGCCGGGACTGATCGACAATGAGCAGTTCTTC
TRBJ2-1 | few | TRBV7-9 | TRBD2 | CASSLSGSSNEQFF | TGTGCCAGCAGCTTAAGCGGGAGTTCCAATGAGCAGTTCTTC
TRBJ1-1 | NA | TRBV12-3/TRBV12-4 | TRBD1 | CASRETGGKNTEAFF | TGTGCCAGCAGGGAGACAGGGGGAAAGAACACTGAAGCTTTCTTT
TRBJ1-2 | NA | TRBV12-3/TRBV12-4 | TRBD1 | CASSFRQGAIGYGYTF | TGTGCCAGCAGTTTTCGGCAGGGGGCCATCGGCTATGGCTACACCTTC
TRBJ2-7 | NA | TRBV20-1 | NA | CSARATTPYEQYF | TGCAGTGCTCGAGCGACTACTCCCTACGAGCAGTACTTC
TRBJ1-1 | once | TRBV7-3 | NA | CASSLSDAGNTEAFF | TGTGCCAGCAGCTTATCGGACGCGGGGAACACTGAAGCTTTCTTT